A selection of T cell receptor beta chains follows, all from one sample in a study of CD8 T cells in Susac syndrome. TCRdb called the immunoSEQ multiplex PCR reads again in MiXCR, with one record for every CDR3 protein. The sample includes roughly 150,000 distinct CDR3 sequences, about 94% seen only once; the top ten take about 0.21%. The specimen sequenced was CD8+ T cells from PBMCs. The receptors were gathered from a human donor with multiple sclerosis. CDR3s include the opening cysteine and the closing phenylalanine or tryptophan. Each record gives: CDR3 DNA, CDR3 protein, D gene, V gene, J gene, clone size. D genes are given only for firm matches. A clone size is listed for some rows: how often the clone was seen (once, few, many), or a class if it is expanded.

DNA: TGTGCCAGCAGCCTCGCGGACGACCGAACTTACGAGCAGTACTTC; CDR3: CASSLADDRTYEQYF; D: NA; V: TRBV7-9; J: TRBJ2-7; size: NA
DNA: TGTGCCAGCAGCGGGGGACAGGGAAACAATGAGCAGTTCTTC; CDR3: CASSGGQGNNEQFF; D: TRBD1; V: TRBV7-9; J: TRBJ2-1; size: NA
DNA: TGTGCCAGCAGCGGGCCCGGCGGGGTGGGCAATGAGCAGTTCTTC; CDR3: CASSGPGGVGNEQFF; D: NA; V: TRBV9; J: TRBJ2-1; size: NA
DNA: TGTGCCAGCAGTTTTGGAGGGAGCAATCAGCCCCAGCATTTT; CDR3: CASSFGGSNQPQHF; D: NA; V: TRBV27; J: TRBJ1-5; size: few
DNA: TGTGCCACCAGCAGAGATAGCGACAATGAGCAGTTCTTC; CDR3: CATSRDSDNEQFF; D: NA; V: TRBV15; J: TRBJ2-1; size: NA
DNA: TGTGCCAGCAGTTTAAGGGACAGGGTCTACGAGCAGTACTTC; CDR3: CASSLRDRVYEQYF; D: TRBD1; V: TRBV27; J: TRBJ2-7; size: once
DNA: TGCGCCAGCAGCCAAGACCCAGTAGGGATTCGGCAGGGGGCCGAATATGGCTACACCTTC; CDR3: CASSQDPVGIRQGAEYGYTF; D: TRBD1; V: TRBV4-1; J: TRBJ1-2; size: NA
DNA: TGTGCCAGCAGTTACCTCTTGACTGGGACAGCGAACACCGGGGAGCTGTTTTTT; CDR3: CASSYLLTGTANTGELFF; D: TRBD1; V: TRBV28; J: TRBJ2-2; size: NA
DNA: TGTGCCAGCAGCTCTAGCGGGCGACAGGGGGACTATGGCTACACCTTC; CDR3: CASSSSGRQGDYGYTF; D: TRBD1; V: TRBV7-9; J: TRBJ1-2; size: NA
DNA: TGTGCCAGCAGCCGTAGATTGGAGGCCACTGAAGCTTTCTTT; CDR3: CASSRRLEATEAFF; D: NA; V: TRBV4-2; J: TRBJ1-1; size: NA
DNA: TGTGCCAGCAGTTTTACAAGACAGAACACCGGGGAGCTGTTTTTT; CDR3: CASSFTRQNTGELFF; D: NA; V: TRBV12-3/TRBV12-4; J: TRBJ2-2; size: NA
DNA: TGTGCCTGGAGCCTGAATAGCGGGGTCGGAGATACGCAGTATTTT; CDR3: CAWSLNSGVGDTQYF; D: TRBD2; V: TRBV30; J: TRBJ2-3; size: once
DNA: TGCAGCGTTGAAGAGATGTTAACCAACAGGGAGGACTATGGCTACACCTTC; CDR3: CSVEEMLTNREDYGYTF; D: NA; V: TRBV29-1; J: TRBJ1-2; size: NA
DNA: TGTGCCTGGCGATACACCGGGGAGCTGTTTTTT; CDR3: CAWRYTGELFF; D: NA; V: TRBV30; J: TRBJ2-2; size: NA
DNA: TGTGCCAGCAGCGTAGGGCGGGGGAACTATGGCTACACCTTC; CDR3: CASSVGRGNYGYTF; D: NA; V: TRBV9; J: TRBJ1-2; size: NA
DNA: TGTGCCACCAGCAAAGGGACTAGCGGGGATCGCCTCTCCTACAATGAGCAGTTCTTC; CDR3: CATSKGTSGDRLSYNEQFF; D: TRBD2; V: TRBV15; J: TRBJ2-1; size: once
DNA: TGTGCCAGCAGTCCCACTAGCGGGGGGACCACAGATACGCAGTATTTT; CDR3: CASSPTSGGTTDTQYF; D: TRBD2; V: TRBV7-9; J: TRBJ2-3; size: once
DNA: TGTGCCAGCAGTTTTCAGACCGGATGGGAGCAGTTCTTC; CDR3: CASSFQTGWEQFF; D: NA; V: TRBV27; J: TRBJ2-1; size: few
DNA: TGTGCCAGCAGCGCGCAAGGAGAGCAGTTCTTC; CDR3: CASSAQGEQFF; D: NA; V: TRBV13; J: TRBJ2-1; size: NA
DNA: TGTGCCAGCAGTTTATCTGGGACAGGCTCTCAGCCCCAGCATTTT; CDR3: CASSLSGTGSQPQHF; D: TRBD1; V: TRBV27; J: TRBJ1-5; size: once